The present entry profiles one T cell receptor beta chain with its context. V was cut by 5 bases and J by 7 bases, with 27 bases left in between. Germline V gene data show CDR1 as SGHTA and CDR2 as FQGNSA. The CDR3 is made up of 19 amino acids. Sample treatment: around 19 received Ad26.COV2.S at low or high dose, single or two shots; 5 received placebo; per-sample allocation not given. Day 63 following the first vaccine or placebo injection was when the samples were taken. The vaccine delivered Wuhan-strain SARS-CoV-2 spike through an Ad26 vector. These data come from a study of Ad26.COV2.S vaccination and SARS-CoV-2 variants. For the study at large: The vaccine Ad26.COV2.S was put into the muscle once, or twice with 56 days between.

Assay: immunoSEQ multiplex PCR; the TCRdb copy retains only in-frame clones and omits some. The table records under 500,000 clones, 92% of them present only once. Specimen: peripheral blood, collected in a trial of Ad26.COV2.S vaccine versus placebo. The V gene is TRBV7-2, the J gene TRBJ1-6; tentatively, D is TRBD1 (5 bases). The source is a person aged 18 to 59 who received the Ad26.COV2.S COVID-19 vaccine or a placebo. The chain's CDR3 is CASSPKGHGGFVANSPLHF. CDR3 bases: TGTGCCAGCAGCCCCAAAGGCCATGGGGGTTTCGTCGCAAATTCACCCCTCCACTTT.